The rows below give T cell receptor beta chains drawn from one sample of a study of identical twins. TCRdb used MiXCR to reprocess the 5' RACE reads, holding one entry per CDR3 protein. Of roughly 770,000 distinct CDR3 sequences in the sample, around a sixth were seen once. The data also belong to a second study, concerning T cells expressing NK-cell markers.

The material sequenced was PBMCs. The receptors were gathered from a woman aged 18-30 years in good health. The CDR3 runs from the conserved cysteine through the conserved F or W. D genes are given only for firm matches. For some rows the clone size is stated as once, few or many, or as a class when expanded; others skip it.

j_gene	abundance	v_gene	d_gene	CDR3nt	CDR3aa
TRBJ2-1	few	TRBV27	NA	TGTGCCAGCAGTTTATCGGACGAGTACAATGAGCAGTTCTTC	CASSLSDEYNEQFF
TRBJ2-2	few	TRBV12-3/TRBV12-4	NA	TGTGCCAGCCGTATAACGGGCTTCACCGGGGAGCTGTTTTTT	CASRITGFTGELFF
TRBJ2-2	NA	TRBV9	NA	TGTGCCACACAGAGGAACACCGGGGAGCTGTTTTTT	CATQRNTGELFF
TRBJ1-2	NA	TRBV4-2	NA	TGTGCCAGCAGCCAAGACCCACCGGCGGTGGATGGCTACACCTTC	CASSQDPPAVDGYTF
TRBJ2-4	NA	TRBV15	TRBD1	TGTGCCACCAGCAGAGATCCCCAGGCCTCAGGGGGCTATGGGTTC	CATSRDPQASGGYGF
TRBJ2-7	few	TRBV10-3	NA	TGTGCCATCAGTGATGAAGGCAGGGCCTCCTACGAGCAGTACTTC	CAISDEGRASYEQYF
TRBJ1-1	many	TRBV12-3/TRBV12-4	NA	TGTGCCAGCTCCCATGCGGGGACTGAAGCTTTCTTT	CASSHAGTEAFF
TRBJ2-5	NA	TRBV7-8	NA	TGTGCCAGCAGCTTCCCTGGGGGATCAGCTGAGACCCAGTACTTC	CASSFPGGSAETQYF
TRBJ2-7	many	TRBV7-2	TRBD2	TGTGCCAGCAGCTTAAGCGGGAGCCCCTACGAGCAGTACTTC	CASSLSGSPYEQYF
TRBJ2-1	few	TRBV6-1	NA	TGTGCCAGCAGTGAAGCGATTGCGGGACAGACCTACAATGAGCAGTTCTTC	CASSEAIAGQTYNEQFF
TRBJ1-3	NA	TRBV2	NA	TGTGCCAGCAGTGAAATGGGGGCGTACGGAAACACCATATATTTT	CASSEMGAYGNTIYF
TRBJ2-3	NA	TRBV10-1	NA	TGCTTGACAGGTTTCGGCACAGATACGCAGTATTTT	CLTGFGTDTQYF
TRBJ1-1	many	TRBV7-3	NA	TGTGCCAGCAGCTCGAATCAAATCAACACTGAAGCTTTCTTT	CASSSNQINTEAFF
TRBJ1-5	few	TRBV5-1	NA	TGCGCCAGCAGCTTGGAGGGAGGCTATAGCAATCAGCCCCAGCATTTT	CASSLEGGYSNQPQHF
TRBJ2-5	few	TRBV29-1	NA	TGCAGCGCCTTCGTTGTAGTTAGTCAAGAGACCCAGTACTTC	CSAFVVVSQETQYF
TRBJ2-7	NA	TRBV7-2	TRBD1	TGTGCCAGCAGCTTAGGTGTCGGGACAGCCTACGAGCAGTACTTC	CASSLGVGTAYEQYF
TRBJ2-7	few	TRBV25-1	NA	TGTGCCAGCAGTGAGGGTGGACGGGAGCAGTACTTC	CASSEGGREQYF
TRBJ2-2	NA	TRBV11-2	NA	TGTGCCAGCAGCTTCGGAGCCTTAAGGGAGGAGCTGTTTTTT	CASSFGALREELFF
TRBJ1-1	NA	TRBV5-1	NA	TGCGCCAGCAGCAATACAGGGACCGCCTTTGAAGCTTTCTTT	CASSNTGTAFEAFF
TRBJ2-5	many	TRBV18	NA	TGTGCCAGCTCACCACGGCAGGTCCAAGAGACCCAGTACTTC	CASSPRQVQETQYF
TRBJ2-7	few	TRBV27	TRBD1	TGTGCCAGCAGGACACGATCCGGGACAGGGGGAAGCAACGAGCAGTACTTC	CASRTRSGTGGSNEQYF
TRBJ2-1	NA	TRBV20-1	TRBD1	TGCAGTGCCACTATGCCTCCGGGACAGGGGATATACAATGAGCAGTTCTTC	CSATMPPGQGIYNEQFF
TRBJ1-6	few	TRBV6-4	NA	TGTGCCAGCAGTGACTCGCTTGGAGGGTCACCCCTCCACTTT	CASSDSLGGSPLHF
TRBJ2-3	few	TRBV20-1	TRBD2	TGCAGTGCGGGGGACTACGCCACAGATACGCAGTATTTT	CSAGDYATDTQYF
TRBJ2-1	NA	TRBV7-9	TRBD2	TGTGCCAGCAGCTTGGAAACCGGGACTAGCGGGAGTAATCGGTTCTTC	CASSLETGTSGSNRFF
TRBJ2-2	NA	TRBV7-9	NA	TGTGCCAGCAGCCCCTACCGGCAGGGGTGGATCGGGGAGCTGTTTTTT	CASSPYRQGWIGELFF
TRBJ1-6	once	TRBV7-9	NA	TGTGCCAGCAGCTTGGAGATAAGGGGTAATTCACCCCTCCACTTT	CASSLEIRGNSPLHF
TRBJ2-7	many	TRBV15	NA	TGTGCCACCAGCAGCCTACTCGGACGGGGAATCTACGAGCAGTACTTC	CATSSLLGRGIYEQYF
TRBJ2-5	few	TRBV7-8	NA	TGTGCCAGCAGCTTAGCGCGGAGGGTTCGAGGGGTGGAGACCCAGTACTTC	CASSLARRVRGVETQYF
TRBJ2-1	NA	TRBV11-2	NA	TGTGCCAGCAGCTTGTGGGGGGCAGCGACCTACAATGAGCAGTTCTTC	CASSLWGAATYNEQFF
TRBJ2-1	NA	TRBV20-1	NA	TGCAGTGCTACCACTAGTTTCCATGAGCAGTTCTTC	CSATTSFHEQFF
TRBJ2-7	few	TRBV20-1	NA	TGCAGTCCCTCCCACCGCGACGAGCAGTACTTC	CSPSHRDEQYF
TRBJ1-5	few	TRBV12-3/TRBV12-4	NA	TGTGCCAGCAGCGGCCTGGAACAGCCCCAGCATTTT	CASSGLEQPQHF
TRBJ1-5	NA	TRBV3-1	NA	TGTGCCAGCAGCCAAGCCGGTCAGCCCCAGCATTTT	CASSQAGQPQHF
TRBJ2-1	NA	TRBV5-1	NA	TGCGCCAGCAGCCCTACTGGGGAAGATGAGCAGTTCTTC	CASSPTGEDEQFF
TRBJ2-7	NA	TRBV20-1	TRBD2	TGCAGTGCTAGATCTAGCGGGAGTCGTTACGAGCAGTACTTC	CSARSSGSRYEQYF
TRBJ2-7	few	TRBV6-2/TRBV6-3	TRBD2	TGTGCCAGCAGTTCCATGGCTAGCGGGAAATACGAGCAGTACTTC	CASSSMASGKYEQYF